The sequence of this T cell receptor beta chain was determined in a study of technical replicates of blood from a few donors. Assay used: immunoSEQ multiplex PCR; TCRdb lists only in-frame clones, some missing. The top ten clones hold over 0.35% of a sample with some 74,000 clones, around nine tenths of them seen once. The TCR was taken from a human donor in good health. The specimen was T cells isolated from PBMCs.

The DNA for the CDR3 is TGTGCCAGCAGTTCCGTCGGACTAGCGGAATACAATGAGCAGTTCTTC. It codes for CASSSVGLAEYNEQFF. V gene TRBV27 combines with J gene TRBJ2-1, with TRBD2 matching 10 bases. The germline gives CDR1 MNHEY, CDR2 SMNVEV (reference sequence). The J segment lost 4 bases and the V segment lost 4 bases, leaving 7 bases of the junction unmatched. CDR3 length equals 16 residues.